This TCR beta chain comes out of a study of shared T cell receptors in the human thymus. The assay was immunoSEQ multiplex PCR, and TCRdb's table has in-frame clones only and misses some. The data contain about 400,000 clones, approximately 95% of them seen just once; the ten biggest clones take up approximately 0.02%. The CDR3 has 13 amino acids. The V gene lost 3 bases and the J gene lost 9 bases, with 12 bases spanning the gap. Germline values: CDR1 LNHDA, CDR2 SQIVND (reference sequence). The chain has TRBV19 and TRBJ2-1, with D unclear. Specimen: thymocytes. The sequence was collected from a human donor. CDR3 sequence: CASSIFSNGEQFF. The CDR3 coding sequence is TGTGCCAGTAGTATCTTCAGTAACGGTGAGCAGTTCTTC. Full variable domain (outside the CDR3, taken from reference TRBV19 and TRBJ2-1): DGGITQSPKYLFRKEGQNVTLSCEQNLNHDAMYWYRQDPGQGLRLIYYSQIVNDFQKGDIAEGYSVSREKKESFPLTVTSAQKNPTAFYLCASSIFSNGEQFFGPGTRLTVL.